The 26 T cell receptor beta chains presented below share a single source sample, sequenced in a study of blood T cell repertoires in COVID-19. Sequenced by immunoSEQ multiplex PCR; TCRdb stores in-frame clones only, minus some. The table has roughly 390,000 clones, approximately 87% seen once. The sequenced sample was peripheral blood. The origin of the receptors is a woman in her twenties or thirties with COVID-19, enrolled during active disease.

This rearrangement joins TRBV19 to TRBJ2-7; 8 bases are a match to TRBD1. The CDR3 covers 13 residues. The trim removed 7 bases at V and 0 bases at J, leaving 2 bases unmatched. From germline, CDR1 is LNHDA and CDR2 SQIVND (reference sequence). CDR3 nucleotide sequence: TGTGCCAGTACCGACAGGGGCTCCTACGAGCAGTACTTC. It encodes CASTDRGSYEQYF.

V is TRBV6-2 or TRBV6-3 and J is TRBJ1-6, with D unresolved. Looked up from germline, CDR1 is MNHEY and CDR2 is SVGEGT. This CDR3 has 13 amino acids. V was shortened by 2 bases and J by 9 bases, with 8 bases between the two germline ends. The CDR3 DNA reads TGTGCCAGCAGTTACCAACAGCTTTCACCCCTCCACTTT. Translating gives CASSYQQLSPLHF.

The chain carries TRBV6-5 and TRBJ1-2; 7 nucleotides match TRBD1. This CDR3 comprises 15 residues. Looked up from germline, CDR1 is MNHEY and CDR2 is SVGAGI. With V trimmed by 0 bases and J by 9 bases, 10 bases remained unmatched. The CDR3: CASSYSPRDSFSYTF. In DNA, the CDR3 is TGTGCCAGCAGTTACTCGCCCCGGGACAGCTTTAGCTACACCTTC.

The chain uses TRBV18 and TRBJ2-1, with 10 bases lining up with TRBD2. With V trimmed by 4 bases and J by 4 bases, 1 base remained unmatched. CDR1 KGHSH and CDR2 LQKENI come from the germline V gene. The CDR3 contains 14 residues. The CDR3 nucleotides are TGTGCCAGCTCACGGACTAGCGGTTACAATGAGCAGTTCTTC. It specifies CASSRTSGYNEQFF.

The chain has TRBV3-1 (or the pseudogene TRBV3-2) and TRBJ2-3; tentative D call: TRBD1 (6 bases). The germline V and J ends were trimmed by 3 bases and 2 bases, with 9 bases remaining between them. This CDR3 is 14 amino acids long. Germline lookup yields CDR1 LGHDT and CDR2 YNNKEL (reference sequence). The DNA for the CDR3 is TGTGCCAGCAGCCACGGACAGTACACAGATACGCAGTATTTT. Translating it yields CASSHGQYTDTQYF.

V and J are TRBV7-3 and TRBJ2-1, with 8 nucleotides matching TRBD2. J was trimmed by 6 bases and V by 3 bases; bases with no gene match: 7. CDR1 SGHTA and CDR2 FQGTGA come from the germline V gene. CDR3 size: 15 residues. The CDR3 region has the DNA TGTGCCAGCAGCTTGGCGCTAGCGGGCACCAATGAGCAGTTCTTC. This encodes CASSLALAGTNEQFF.

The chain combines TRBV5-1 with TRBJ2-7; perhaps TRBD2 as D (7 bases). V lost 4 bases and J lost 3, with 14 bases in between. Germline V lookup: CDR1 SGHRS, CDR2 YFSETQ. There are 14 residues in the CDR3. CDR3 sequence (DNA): TGCGCCAGCAGCGAGGGGGGGGCCCACTACGAGCAGTACTTC. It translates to CASSEGGAHYEQYF. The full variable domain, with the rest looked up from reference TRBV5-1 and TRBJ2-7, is KAGVTQTPRYLIKTRGQQVTLSCSPISGHRSVSWYQQTPGQGLQFLFEYFSETQRNKGNFPGRFSGRQFSNSRSEMNVSTLELGDSALYLCASSEGGAHYEQYFGPGTRLTVT.

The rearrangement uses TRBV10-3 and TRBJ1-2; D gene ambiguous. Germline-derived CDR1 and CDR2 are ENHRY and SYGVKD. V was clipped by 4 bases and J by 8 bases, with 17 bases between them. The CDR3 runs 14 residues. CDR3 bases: TGTGCCATCAGTGGATTTGAGGGTCGGGAAGGCTACACCTTC. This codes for CAISGFEGREGYTF.

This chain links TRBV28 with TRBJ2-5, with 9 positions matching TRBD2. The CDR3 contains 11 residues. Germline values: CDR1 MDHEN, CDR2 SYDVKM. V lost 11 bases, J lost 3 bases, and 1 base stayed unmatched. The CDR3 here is CARGGEETQYF. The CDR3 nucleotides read TGTGCCCGCGGGGGGGAAGAGACCCAGTACTTC.

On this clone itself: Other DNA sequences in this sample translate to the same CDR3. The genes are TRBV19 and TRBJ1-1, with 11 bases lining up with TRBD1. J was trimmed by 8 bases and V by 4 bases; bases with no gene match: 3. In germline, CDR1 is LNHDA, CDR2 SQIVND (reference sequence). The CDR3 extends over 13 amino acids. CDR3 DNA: TGTGCCAGTAGTAGGGACAGGGGGACCGAAGCTTTCTTT. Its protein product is CASSRDRGTEAFF.

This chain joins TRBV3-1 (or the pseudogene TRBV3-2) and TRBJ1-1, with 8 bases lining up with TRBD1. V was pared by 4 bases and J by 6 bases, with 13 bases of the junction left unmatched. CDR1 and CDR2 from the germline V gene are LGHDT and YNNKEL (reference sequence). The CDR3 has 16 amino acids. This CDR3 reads CASSPDGQGGSPEAFF. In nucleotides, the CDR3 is TGTGCCAGCAGCCCAGACGGACAGGGCGGGAGTCCTGAAGCTTTCTTT.

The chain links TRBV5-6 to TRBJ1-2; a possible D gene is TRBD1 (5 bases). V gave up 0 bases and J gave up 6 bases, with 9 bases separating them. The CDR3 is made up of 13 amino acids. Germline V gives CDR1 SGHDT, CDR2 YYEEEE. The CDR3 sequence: CASSLADRHGYTF. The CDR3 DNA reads TGTGCCAGCAGCTTGGCCGACAGACATGGCTACACCTTC.

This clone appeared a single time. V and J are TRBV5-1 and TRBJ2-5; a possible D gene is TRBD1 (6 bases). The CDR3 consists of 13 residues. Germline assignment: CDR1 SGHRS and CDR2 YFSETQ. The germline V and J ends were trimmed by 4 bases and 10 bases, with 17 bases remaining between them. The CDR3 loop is CASSPGASGDQYF. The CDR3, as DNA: TGCGCCAGCAGCCCTGGGGCTTCAGGGGACCAGTACTTC.

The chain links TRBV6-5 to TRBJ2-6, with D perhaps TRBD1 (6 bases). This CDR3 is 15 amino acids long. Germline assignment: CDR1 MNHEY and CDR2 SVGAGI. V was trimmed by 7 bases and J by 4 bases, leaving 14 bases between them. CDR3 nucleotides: TGTGCCAGCATGCCAGGGGTATCCGGGGCCAACGTCCTGACTTTC. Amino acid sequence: CASMPGVSGANVLTF.

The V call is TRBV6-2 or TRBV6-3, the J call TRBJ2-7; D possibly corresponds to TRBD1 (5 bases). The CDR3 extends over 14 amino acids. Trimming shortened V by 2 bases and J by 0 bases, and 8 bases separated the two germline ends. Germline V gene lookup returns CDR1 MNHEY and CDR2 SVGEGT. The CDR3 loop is CASSYTGGSYEQYF. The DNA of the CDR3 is TGTGCCAGCAGTTACACAGGTGGCTCCTACGAGCAGTACTTC.

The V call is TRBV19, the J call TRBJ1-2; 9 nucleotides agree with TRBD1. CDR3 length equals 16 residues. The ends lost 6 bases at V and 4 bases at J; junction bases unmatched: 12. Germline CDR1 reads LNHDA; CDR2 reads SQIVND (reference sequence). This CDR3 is CASSSEQGARFYGYTF. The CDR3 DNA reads TGTGCCAGTAGCAGCGAACAGGGGGCACGTTTCTATGGCTACACCTTC.

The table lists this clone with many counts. CDR3 region: CASSRGGEGEQFF. For the CDR3, the DNA is TGTGCCAGCAGCCGCGGCGGGGAGGGTGAGCAGTTCTTC. The chain uses TRBV3-1 (or the pseudogene TRBV3-2) and TRBJ2-1; TRBD2 aligns across 7 bases. Germline V CDR1 and CDR2: LGHDT, YNNKEL (reference sequence). This CDR3 is 13 amino acids long. V lost 4 bases to trimming and J lost 9 bases; unmatched junction nucleotides: 6.

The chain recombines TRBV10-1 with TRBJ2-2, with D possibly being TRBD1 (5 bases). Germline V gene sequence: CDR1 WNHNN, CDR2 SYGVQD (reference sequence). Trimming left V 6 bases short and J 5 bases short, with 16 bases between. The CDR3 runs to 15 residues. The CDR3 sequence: CASSVTLGRTGELFF. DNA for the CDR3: TGCGCCAGCAGCGTGACTTTGGGGCGAACCGGGGAGCTGTTTTTT.

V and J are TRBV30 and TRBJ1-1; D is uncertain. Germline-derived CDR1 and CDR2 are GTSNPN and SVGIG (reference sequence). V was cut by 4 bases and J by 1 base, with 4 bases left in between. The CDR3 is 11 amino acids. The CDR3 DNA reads TGTGCCTGGACCAGGAACACTGAAGCTTTCTTT. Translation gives CAWTRNTEAFF.

The chain's CDR3 is CASSEQGAEGEQYF. CDR3 bases: TGTGCCAGCAGTGAACAGGGGGCAGAAGGCGAGCAGTACTTC. The rearrangement links TRBV2 to TRBJ2-7; 8 positions agree with TRBD1. The CDR3 sequence is 14 residues long. CDR1 is SNHLY and CDR2 is FYNNEI in the germline V gene. Trimming cost V 2 bases and J 6 bases; bases outside gene matches: 6.

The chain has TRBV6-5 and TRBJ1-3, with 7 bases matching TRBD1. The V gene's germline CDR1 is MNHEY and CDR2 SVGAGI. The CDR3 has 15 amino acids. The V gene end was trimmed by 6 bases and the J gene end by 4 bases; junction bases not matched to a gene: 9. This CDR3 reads CASRIGQVDGNTIYF. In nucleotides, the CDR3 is TGTGCCAGCAGGATCGGACAGGTGGACGGAAACACCATATATTTT.

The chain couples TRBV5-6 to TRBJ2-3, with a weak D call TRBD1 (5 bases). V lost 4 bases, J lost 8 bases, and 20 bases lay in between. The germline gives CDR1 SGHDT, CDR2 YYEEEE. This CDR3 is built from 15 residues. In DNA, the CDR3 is TGTGCCAGCAGCCCCTTTCCCCCCGAAAGGGGTACGCAGTATTTT. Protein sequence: CASSPFPPERGTQYF.

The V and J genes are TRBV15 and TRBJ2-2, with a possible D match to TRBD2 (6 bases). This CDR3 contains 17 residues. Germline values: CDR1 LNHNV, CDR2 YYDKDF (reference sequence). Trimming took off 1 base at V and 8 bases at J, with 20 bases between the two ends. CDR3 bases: TGTGCCACCAGCAGAGGTCCGGGGGTAAAGGGGAGAGGGGAGCTGTTTTTT. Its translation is CATSRGPGVKGRGELFF.

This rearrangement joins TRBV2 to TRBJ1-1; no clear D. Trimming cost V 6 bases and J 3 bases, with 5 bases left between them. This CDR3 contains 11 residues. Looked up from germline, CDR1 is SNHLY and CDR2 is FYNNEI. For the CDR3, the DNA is TGTGCCAGCAGGCAGTACACTGAAGCTTTCTTT. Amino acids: CASRQYTEAFF.

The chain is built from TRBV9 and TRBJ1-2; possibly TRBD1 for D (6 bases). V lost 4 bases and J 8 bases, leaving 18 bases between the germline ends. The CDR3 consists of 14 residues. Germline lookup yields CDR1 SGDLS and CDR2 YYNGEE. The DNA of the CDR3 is TGTGCCAGCAGCTCAACCGGGACATCCTGGGGCTACACCTTC. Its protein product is CASSSTGTSWGYTF.

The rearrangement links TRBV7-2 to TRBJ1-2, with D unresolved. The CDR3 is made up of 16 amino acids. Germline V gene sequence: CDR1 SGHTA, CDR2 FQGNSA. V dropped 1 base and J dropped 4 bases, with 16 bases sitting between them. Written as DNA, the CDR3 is TGTGCCAGCAGCTTAGGGTCCCGTCGGCCTAGCTATGGCTACACCTTC. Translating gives CASSLGSRRPSYGYTF.